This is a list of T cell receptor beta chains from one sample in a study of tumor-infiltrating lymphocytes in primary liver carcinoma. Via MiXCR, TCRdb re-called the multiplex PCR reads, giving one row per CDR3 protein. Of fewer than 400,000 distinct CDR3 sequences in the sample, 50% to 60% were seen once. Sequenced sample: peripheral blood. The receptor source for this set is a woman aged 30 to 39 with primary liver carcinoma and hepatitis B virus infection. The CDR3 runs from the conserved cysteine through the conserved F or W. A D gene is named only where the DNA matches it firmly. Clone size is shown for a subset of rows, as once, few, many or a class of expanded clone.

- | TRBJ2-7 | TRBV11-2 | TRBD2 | TGTGCCAGCAGTTCTAGCGGTCTCTCCTACGAGCAGAACTTC | CASSSSGLSYEQNF
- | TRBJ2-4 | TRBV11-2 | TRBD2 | TGTGCCAGTAGCTTAGCAGTTGGGTGGGGGGGAAACATTCAGTACTTC | CASSLAVGWGGNIQYF
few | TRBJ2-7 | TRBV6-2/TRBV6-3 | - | TGTGCCTGCTCCATTGCGAGGGCTTACAACGACGAGCAGTACTTC | CACSIARAYNDEQYF
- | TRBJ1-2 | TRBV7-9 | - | TGTGCCAGCAGCTTAGCCAGCAGTCGTCCTAACTATGGCTACACCTTC | CASSLASSRPNYGYTF
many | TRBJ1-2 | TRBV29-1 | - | TGCAGCGTTGAGGAGGGCTATGGCTACACCTTC | CSVEEGYGYTF
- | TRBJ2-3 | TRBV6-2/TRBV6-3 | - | TGTGCCAGCGGGCCGACTGGCTCTTATGGGGATACGCAGTATTTT | CASGPTGSYGDTQYF
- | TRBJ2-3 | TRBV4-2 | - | TGTGCCAGCAGCCACGAAAGGTCGACGCAGTATTTT | CASSHERSTQYF
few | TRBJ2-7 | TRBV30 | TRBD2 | TGTGCCTGGAGGGCCAACGGACTAGCCCACGAGCAGTACTTC | CAWRANGLAHEQYF
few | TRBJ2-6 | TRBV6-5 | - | TGTGCCAGCAGTTACTCCCCGGGAGCTAGGGTCAACGTCCTGACTTTC | CASSYSPGARVNVLTF
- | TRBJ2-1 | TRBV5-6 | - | TGTGCCAGCAGCTTCGGTTCAGGTGAGCAGTTCTTC | CASSFGSGEQFF
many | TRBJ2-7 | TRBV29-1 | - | TGCAGCGTGCAAGGGGGAACCTCCTACGAGCAGTACTTC | CSVQGGTSYEQYF
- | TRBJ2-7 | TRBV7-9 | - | TGTGCCAGCAGCTTAGGGGCCTCCAGTAGTTCCTACGAGCAGTACTTC | CASSLGASSSSYEQYF
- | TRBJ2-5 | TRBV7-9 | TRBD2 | TGTGCCAGCAGCCCGACTAGCTCCAAACGAGAGACCCAGTACTTC | CASSPTSSKRETQYF
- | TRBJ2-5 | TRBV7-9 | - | TGTGCCAGCAGCTTAGCCGGGGGCGCGAAGGAGACCCAGTACTTC | CASSLAGGAKETQYF
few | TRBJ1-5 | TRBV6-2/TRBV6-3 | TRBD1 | TGTGCTAGCAGCCAGGACAGGCTAAGCAATCAGCCCCAGCATTTT | CASSQDRLSNQPQHF
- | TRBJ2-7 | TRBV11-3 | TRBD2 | TGTGCCAACAGCTTAGATTTAAGGGGACTAGCGGGAGGTCTGTCCTACAATGAGCAGTACTTC | CANSLDLRGLAGGLSYNEQYF
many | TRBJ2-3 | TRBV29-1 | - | TGCAGCGTTGAAACTCGCACAGATACGCAGTATTTT | CSVETRTDTQYF
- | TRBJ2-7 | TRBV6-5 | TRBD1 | TGTGCCAGCAGTTACGCGACAGGGGACGAGCAGTACTTC | CASSYATGDEQYF
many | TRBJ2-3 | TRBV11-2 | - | TGTGCCAGCAGCTTAGAAGGCGTCTTTACAGATACGCAGTATTTT | CASSLEGVFTDTQYF
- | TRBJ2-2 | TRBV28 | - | TGTGCCGGCAGTCCCCTCTCGGGTGATACCTGGGAGCTGTTTTTT | CAGSPLSGDTWELFF
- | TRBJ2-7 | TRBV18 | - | TGTGCCAGCTCACGGCAGGGAGACGAGCAGTACTTC | CASSRQGDEQYF
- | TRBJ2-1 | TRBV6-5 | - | TGTGCCAGCAGTTACTCGGGTCTGGGCCACAATGAGCAGTTCTTC | CASSYSGLGHNEQFF
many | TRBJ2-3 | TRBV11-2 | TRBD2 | TGTGCCAGCACCGGGCTAGCGGGGTATTACACAGATACGCAGTATTTT | CASTGLAGYYTDTQYF
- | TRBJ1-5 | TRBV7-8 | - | TGTGCCAGCAGCTTACGGGCAGGGGAAGGGATTCAGCCCCAGCATTTT | CASSLRAGEGIQPQHF
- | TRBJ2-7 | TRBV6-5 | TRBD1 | TGTACCAGCAGTACTCGGGACAGGAGCTACGAGCAGTACTTC | CTSSTRDRSYEQYF
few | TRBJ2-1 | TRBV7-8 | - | TGTGCCAGCAGCTTAAGAACACAGTCCTACAATGAGCAGTTCTTC | CASSLRTQSYNEQFF
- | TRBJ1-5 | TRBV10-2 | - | TGCGCCAGCAGTGTGCAGAGCAATCAGCCCCAGCATTTT | CASSVQSNQPQHF
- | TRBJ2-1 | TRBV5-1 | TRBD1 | TGCGCCAGCAGCTTGGAGGGGGCGGATCGTGAGCAGTTCTTC | CASSLEGADREQFF
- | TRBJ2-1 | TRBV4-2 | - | TGTGCCAGCAGCCACGGGAAGGGTTACGTCGATGAGCAGTTCTTC | CASSHGKGYVDEQFF
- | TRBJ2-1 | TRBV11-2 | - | TGTGCCAGCAGCCCTGACATGAGCTCCTACAATGAGCAGATCTTC | CASSPDMSSYNEQIF
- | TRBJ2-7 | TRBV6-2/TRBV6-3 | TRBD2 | TGTGCCCCTGAGACTACCGGGACTAGCAAATCCTACGAGCAGTACTTC | CAPETTGTSKSYEQYF
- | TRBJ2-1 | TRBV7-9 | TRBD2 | TGTGCCAGCAGCTCCAGCGGGAGAGCCCACAATGAGCAGTTCTTC | CASSSSGRAHNEQFF
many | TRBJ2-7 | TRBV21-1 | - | TGTGCCGGAAGAGCGGAGCCGGCTTCCTACGAGCAGTACTTC | CAGRAEPASYEQYF
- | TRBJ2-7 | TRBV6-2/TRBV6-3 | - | TGTGCCGGCATGTCGTTGGGCTACGAGCAGTACTTC | CAGMSLGYEQYF